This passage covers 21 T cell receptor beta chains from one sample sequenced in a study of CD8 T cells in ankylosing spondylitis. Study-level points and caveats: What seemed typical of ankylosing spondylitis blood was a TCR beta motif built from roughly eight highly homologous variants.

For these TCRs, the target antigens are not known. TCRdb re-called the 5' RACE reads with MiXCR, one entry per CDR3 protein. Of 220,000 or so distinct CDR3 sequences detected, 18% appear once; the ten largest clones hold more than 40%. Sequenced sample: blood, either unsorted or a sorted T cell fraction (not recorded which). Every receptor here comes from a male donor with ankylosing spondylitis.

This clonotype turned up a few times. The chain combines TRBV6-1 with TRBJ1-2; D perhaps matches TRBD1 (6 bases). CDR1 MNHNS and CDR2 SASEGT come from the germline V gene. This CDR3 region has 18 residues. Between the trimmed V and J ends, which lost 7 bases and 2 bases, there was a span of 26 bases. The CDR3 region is CASNIPHRVEPANYGYTF. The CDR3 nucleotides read TGTGCCAGCAACATACCACACAGGGTGGAGCCAGCCAACTATGGCTACACCTTC.

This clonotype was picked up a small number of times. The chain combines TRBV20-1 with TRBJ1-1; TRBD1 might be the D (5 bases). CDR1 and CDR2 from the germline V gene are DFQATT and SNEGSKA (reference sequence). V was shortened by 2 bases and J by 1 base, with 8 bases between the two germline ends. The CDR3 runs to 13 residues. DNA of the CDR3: TGCAGTGCTAGAAAGACAGAGAACACTGAAGCTTTCTTT. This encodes CSARKTENTEAFF.

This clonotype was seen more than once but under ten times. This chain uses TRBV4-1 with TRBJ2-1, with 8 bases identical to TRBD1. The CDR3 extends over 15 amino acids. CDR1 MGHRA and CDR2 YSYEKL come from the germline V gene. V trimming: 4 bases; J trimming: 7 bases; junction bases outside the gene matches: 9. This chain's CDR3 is CASSRDQGAQNEQFF. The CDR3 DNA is TGCGCCAGCAGCCGGGACCAGGGGGCGCAGAATGAGCAGTTCTTC.

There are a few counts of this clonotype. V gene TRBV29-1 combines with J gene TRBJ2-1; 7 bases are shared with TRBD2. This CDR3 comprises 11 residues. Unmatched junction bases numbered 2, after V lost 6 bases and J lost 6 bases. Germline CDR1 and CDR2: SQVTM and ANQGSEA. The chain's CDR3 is CSVGGSNEQFF. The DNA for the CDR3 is TGCAGCGTCGGGGGGAGCAATGAGCAGTTCTTC.

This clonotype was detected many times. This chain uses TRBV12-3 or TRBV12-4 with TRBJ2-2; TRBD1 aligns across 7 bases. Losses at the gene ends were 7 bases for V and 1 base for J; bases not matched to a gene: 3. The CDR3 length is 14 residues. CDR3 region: CASTWTGNTGELFF. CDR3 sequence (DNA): TGTGCCAGCACCTGGACAGGGAACACCGGGGAGCTGTTTTTT.

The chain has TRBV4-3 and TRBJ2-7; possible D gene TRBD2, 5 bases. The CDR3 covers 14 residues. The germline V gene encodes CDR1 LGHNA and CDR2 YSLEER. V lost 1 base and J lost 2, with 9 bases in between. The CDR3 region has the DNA TGCGCCAGCAGCCAAGCCGAGGGAACCTACGAGCAGTACTTC. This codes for CASSQAEGTYEQYF.

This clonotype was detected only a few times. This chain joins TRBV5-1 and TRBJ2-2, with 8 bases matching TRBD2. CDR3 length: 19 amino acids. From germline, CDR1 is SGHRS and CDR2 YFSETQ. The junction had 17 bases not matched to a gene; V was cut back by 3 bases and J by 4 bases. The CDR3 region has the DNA TGCGCCAGCAGCTCAAGCCCAGCGGGAGCGCCGCAGGGCACCGGGGAGCTGTTTTTT. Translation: CASSSSPAGAPQGTGELFF.

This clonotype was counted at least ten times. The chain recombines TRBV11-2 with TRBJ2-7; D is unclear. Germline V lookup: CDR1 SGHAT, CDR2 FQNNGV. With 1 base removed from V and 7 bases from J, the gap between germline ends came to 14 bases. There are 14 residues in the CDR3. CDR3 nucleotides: TGTGCCAGCAGCTTAGTATTGGGCGGCACGGAGCAGTACTTC. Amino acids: CASSLVLGGTEQYF.

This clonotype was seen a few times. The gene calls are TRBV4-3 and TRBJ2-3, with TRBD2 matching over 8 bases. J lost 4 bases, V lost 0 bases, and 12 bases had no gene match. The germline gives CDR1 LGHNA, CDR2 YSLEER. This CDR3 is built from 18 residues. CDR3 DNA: TGCGCCAGCAGCCAAGATAACGACCAGCGGGAGATGTCAGATACGCAGTATTTT. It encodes CASSQDNDQREMSDTQYF.

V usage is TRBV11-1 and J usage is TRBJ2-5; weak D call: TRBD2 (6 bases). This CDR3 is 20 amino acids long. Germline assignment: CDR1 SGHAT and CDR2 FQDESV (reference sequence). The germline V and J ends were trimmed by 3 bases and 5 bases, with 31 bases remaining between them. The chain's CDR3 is CASSFRGDRLPAPVTETQYF. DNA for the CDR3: TGTGCCAGCAGCTTTCGCGGGGATCGCCTACCGGCCCCCGTCACGGAGACCCAGTACTTC.

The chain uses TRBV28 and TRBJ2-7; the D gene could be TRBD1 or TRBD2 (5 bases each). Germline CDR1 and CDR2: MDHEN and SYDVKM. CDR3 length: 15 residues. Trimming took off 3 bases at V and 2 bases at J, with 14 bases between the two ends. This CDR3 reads CASSFGGPPAYEQYF. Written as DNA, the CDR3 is TGTGCCAGCAGTTTTGGGGGACCTCCCGCCTACGAGCAGTACTTC.

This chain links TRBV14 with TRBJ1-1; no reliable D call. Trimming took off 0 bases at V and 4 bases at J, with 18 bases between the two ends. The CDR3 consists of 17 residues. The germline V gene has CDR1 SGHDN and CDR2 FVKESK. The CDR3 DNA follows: TGTGCCAGCAGCCAAGATTTAGGTTTCTCGAGAGGCACTGAAGCTTTCTTT. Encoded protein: CASSQDLGFSRGTEAFF.

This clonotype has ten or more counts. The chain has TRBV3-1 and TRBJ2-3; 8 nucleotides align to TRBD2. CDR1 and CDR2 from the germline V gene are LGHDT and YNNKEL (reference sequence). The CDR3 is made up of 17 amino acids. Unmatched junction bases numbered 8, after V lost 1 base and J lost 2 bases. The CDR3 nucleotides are TGTGCCAGCAGCCAAGTGGGACTAGTGGGTTCCACAGATACGCAGTATTTT. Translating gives CASSQVGLVGSTDTQYF.

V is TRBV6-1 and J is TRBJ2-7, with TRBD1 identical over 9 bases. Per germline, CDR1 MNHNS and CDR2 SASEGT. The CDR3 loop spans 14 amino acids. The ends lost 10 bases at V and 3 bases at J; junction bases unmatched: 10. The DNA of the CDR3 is TGTGCCACCACGGGGGACAGGGACAGCTACGAGCAGTACTTC. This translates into CATTGDRDSYEQYF.

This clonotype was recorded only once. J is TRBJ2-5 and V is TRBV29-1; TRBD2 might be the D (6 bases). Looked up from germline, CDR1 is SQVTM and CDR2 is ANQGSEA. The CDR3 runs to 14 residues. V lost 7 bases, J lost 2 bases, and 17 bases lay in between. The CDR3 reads CSALAGLAQETQYF. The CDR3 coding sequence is TGCAGCGCCCTCGCGGGGTTGGCGCAAGAGACCCAGTACTTC.

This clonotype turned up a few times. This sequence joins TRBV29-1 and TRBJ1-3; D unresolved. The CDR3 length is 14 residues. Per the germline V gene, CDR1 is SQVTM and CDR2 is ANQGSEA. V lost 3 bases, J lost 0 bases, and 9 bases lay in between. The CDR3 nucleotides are TGCAGCGTTGATACACAGCTCTCTGGAAACACCATATATTTT. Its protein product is CSVDTQLSGNTIYF. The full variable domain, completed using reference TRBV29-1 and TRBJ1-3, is SAVISQKPSRDICQRGTSLTIQCQVDSQVTMMFWYRQQPGQSLTLIATANQGSEATYESGFVIDKFPISRPNLTFSTLTVSNMSPEDSSIYLCSVDTQLSGNTIYFGEGSWLTVV.

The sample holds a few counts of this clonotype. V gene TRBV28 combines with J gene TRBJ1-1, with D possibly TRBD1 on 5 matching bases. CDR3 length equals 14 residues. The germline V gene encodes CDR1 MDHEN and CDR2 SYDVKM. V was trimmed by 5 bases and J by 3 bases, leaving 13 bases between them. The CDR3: CASSRNGDYTEAFF. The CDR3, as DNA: TGTGCCAGCAGTCGCAACGGGGACTACACTGAAGCTTTCTTT.

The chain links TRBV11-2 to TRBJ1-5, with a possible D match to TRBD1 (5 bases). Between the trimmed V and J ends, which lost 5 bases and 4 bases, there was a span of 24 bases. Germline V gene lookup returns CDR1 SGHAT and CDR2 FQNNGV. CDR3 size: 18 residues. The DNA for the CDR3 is TGTGCCAGCAGCCCCATAGGGCCACAACCTTACAGGAATCAGCCCCAGCATTTT. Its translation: CASSPIGPQPYRNQPQHF.

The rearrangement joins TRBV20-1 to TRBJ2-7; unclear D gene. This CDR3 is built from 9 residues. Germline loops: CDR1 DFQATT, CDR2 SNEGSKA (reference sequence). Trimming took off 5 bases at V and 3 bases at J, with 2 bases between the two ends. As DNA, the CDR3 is TGCAGTGCTGGCTACGAGCAGTACTTC. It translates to CSAGYEQYF.

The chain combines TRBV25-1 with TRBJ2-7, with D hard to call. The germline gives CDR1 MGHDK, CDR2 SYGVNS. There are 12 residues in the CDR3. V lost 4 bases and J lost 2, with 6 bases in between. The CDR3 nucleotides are TGTGCCAGCAGTGTTACAGCCTACGAGCAGTACTTC. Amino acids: CASSVTAYEQYF.

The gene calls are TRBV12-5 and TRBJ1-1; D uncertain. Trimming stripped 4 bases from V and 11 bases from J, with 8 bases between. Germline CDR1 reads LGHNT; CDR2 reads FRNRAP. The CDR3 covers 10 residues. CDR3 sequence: CASGWPGAFF. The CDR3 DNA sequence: TGTGCTAGTGGTTGGCCCGGGGCTTTCTTT. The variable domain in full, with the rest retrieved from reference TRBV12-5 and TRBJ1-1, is DARVTQTPRHKVTEMGQEVTMRCQPILGHNTVFWYRQTMMQGLELLAYFRNRAPLDDSGMPKDRFSAEMPDATLATLKIQPSEPRDSAVYFCASGWPGAFFGQGTRLTVV.